What follows are 11 T cell receptor beta chains derived from one specimen sequenced in a study of cytomegalovirus exposure and HLA in healthy donors. In the PCR, 60 Vbeta and 13 Jbeta primers were used. The method was immunoSEQ multiplex PCR; TCRdb's version includes in-frame clones alone and lacks a portion of them. This sample has some 200,000 clones, with around 80% found just once. The sequenced sample was PBMCs. These receptors originate from a woman aged 55-69 years in good health and CMV-seropositive.

The gene calls are TRBV5-6 and TRBJ2-3; possibly TRBD2 for D (6 bases). Trimming shortened V by 0 bases and J by 1 base, and 12 bases separated the two germline ends. Germline V gives CDR1 SGHDT, CDR2 YYEEEE. The length of the CDR3 is 16 residues. CDR3 DNA sequence: TGTGCCAGCAGCTTGGTTTCCGGGGAGGGCACAGATACGCAGTATTTT. Its translation: CASSLVSGEGTDTQYF.

This clone was found a few times. The chain joins TRBV5-1 to TRBJ1-1; TRBD1 matches 7 bases. Germline V gene sequence: CDR1 SGHRS, CDR2 YFSETQ. With 1 base clipped from V and 0 bases from J, the junction kept 0 bases outside the gene matches. This CDR3 has 14 residues. The CDR3 bases are TGCGCCAGCAGCTTGCAGGGGGTGAACACTGAAGCTTTCTTT. Its protein is CASSLQGVNTEAFF.

The rearrangement joins TRBV5-1 to TRBJ1-5; 8 nucleotides agree with TRBD1. The CDR3 loop spans 16 amino acids. The germline CDR1 and CDR2 sequences are SGHRS and YFSETQ. V trimming: 4 bases; J trimming: 5 bases; junction bases outside the gene matches: 11. CDR3 region: CASSPQGQGGDQPQHF. The CDR3 DNA reads TGCGCCAGCAGCCCCCAAGGACAGGGAGGGGATCAGCCCCAGCATTTT.

The V call is TRBV7-9, the J call TRBJ2-5; tentatively, D is TRBD1 (5 bases). CDR3 length: 13 amino acids. The V gene lost 0 bases and the J gene lost 5 bases, with 7 bases spanning the gap. Germline-derived CDR1 and CDR2 are SEHNR and FQNEAQ (reference sequence). The CDR3 protein is CASSLAGAETQYF. CDR3 DNA sequence: TGTGCCAGCAGCTTAGCAGGGGCGGAGACCCAGTACTTC.

This clone was seen a few times. The chain employs TRBV5-5 and TRBJ1-2; D gene unclear. The CDR3 runs to 14 residues. The germline V gene has CDR1 SGHKS and CDR2 YYEKEE (reference sequence). V lost 3 bases and J lost 6, with 15 bases in between. CDR3 sequence (DNA): TGTGCCAGCAGCTACTCAAGCGTCGCGGATGGCTACACCTTC. Residues: CASSYSSVADGYTF. Looking up the rest from reference TRBV5-5 and TRBJ1-2 gives the full variable domain: DAGVTQSPTHLIKTRGQQVTLRCSPISGHKSVSWYQQVLGQGPQFIFQYYEKEERGRGNFPDRFSARQFPNYSSELNVNALLLGDSALYLCASSYSSVADGYTFGSGTRLTVV.

CDR3 bases: TGTGCCAGCAGTAATCAGAATGAAAAACTGTTTTTT. Translated: CASSNQNEKLFF. The chain is built from TRBV2 and TRBJ1-4; D remains unclear. Trimming removed 5 bases from V and 5 bases from J, with 6 bases in between. The V gene's germline CDR1 is SNHLY and CDR2 FYNNEI. This CDR3 is 12 amino acids long.

The CDR3 spells CAISDNLPNEKLFF. The CDR3, as DNA: TGTGCCATCAGTGATAACCTACCTAATGAAAAACTGTTTTTT. The chain couples TRBV10-3 to TRBJ1-4; D not certain. The CDR3 length is 14 residues. The V gene's germline CDR1 is ENHRY and CDR2 SYGVKD. The V end was cut by 3 bases, the J end by 3 bases, with 8 bases between.

The chain couples TRBV2 to TRBJ1-3; perhaps TRBD1 as D (5 bases). The V and J ends lost 5 bases and 1 base respectively, with 9 bases between them. Germline values: CDR1 SNHLY, CDR2 FYNNEI. This CDR3 comprises 14 residues. In DNA form, the CDR3 reads TGTGCCAGCAGTTCCACAGGTTCTGGAAACACCATATATTTT. As protein: CASSSTGSGNTIYF. The complete variable domain, with remaining parts taken from reference TRBV2 and TRBJ1-3, reads EPEVTQTPSHQVTQMGQEVILRCVPISNHLYFYWYRQILGQKVEFLVSFYNNEISEKSEIFDDQFSVERPDGSNFTLKIRSTKLEDSAMYFCASSSTGSGNTIYFGEGSWLTVV.

The V gene is TRBV30, the J gene TRBJ2-7; 8 bases map to TRBD2. Looked up from germline, CDR1 is GTSNPN and CDR2 is SVGIG (reference sequence). The CDR3 extends over 14 amino acids. After removal of 4 bases from V and 0 bases from J, the junction contained 5 bases not matched to a gene. CDR3 bases: TGTGCCTGGAAACCCGGGGGGGCCTCCTACGAGCAGTACTTC. Translating it yields CAWKPGGASYEQYF.

The rearrangement uses TRBV11-2 and TRBJ1-1, with 8 bases aligning to TRBD1. The V gene's germline CDR1 is SGHAT and CDR2 FQNNGV. The CDR3 spans 14 residues. Trimming removed 5 bases from V and 3 bases from J; junction bases left unmatched: 5. CDR3 protein: CASSARQGYTEAFF. The CDR3, as DNA: TGTGCCAGCAGCGCAAGACAGGGGTACACTGAAGCTTTCTTT.

The chain carries TRBV19 and TRBJ2-5; 9 bases match TRBD1. The length of the CDR3 is 14 residues. V lost 4 bases to trimming and J lost 4 bases; unmatched junction nucleotides: 4. CDR1 LNHDA and CDR2 SQIVND come from the germline V gene (reference sequence). CDR3 DNA: TGTGCCAGTAGTAGGGGACAGGGAGGAGAGACCCAGTACTTC. Protein product: CASSRGQGGETQYF.